The entry that follows covers one T cell receptor (beta chain) sequence. Its antigen is undetermined. A junction end diverges from the germline sequence, so it may reflect a read error. This record belongs to a study of tumor-infiltrating lymphocytes in primary liver carcinoma. About the research overall: Per sample, productive TCRbeta reads numbered roughly 3.5 to 7.5 million, similar across tissue types. General study findings and limits: Tumor-adjacent and tumor-blood pairs shared less of their repertoires than tumor region pairs shared. Blood's top-250-clone fraction was significantly lower than that of tumors (p = 0.039).

Germline CDR1 DFQATT, CDR2 SNEGSKA (reference sequence). The CDR3 consists of 17 residues. Germline DNA was also extracted, while the blood RNA originated from unsorted whole blood. Production of TCR beta cDNA used 500 ng total RNA together with a constant-region primer. Libraries of TCR beta came from three nested multiplex PCR rounds with slightly modified ARM-PCR. Running about 11 cycles apiece, the first two PCR rounds relied on TRBV1-TRBV30 forward primers together with a C-beta reverse primer. TCRdb re-called the multiplex PCR reads through MiXCR, storing one row per CDR3 protein. The sample gives about 350,000 distinct CDR3 sequences, roughly two thirds of which show up once; roughly 6% is in the top ten.

The source material was peripheral blood. The chain combines TRBV20-1 with TRBJ2-1, with 11 bases fitting TRBD2. This TCR derives from a man aged 40-55 years with primary liver carcinoma and hepatitis B virus infection. The chain's CDR3 is CTATFVTSGGPYNEQFF. The CDR3, as DNA: TGCACTGCTACCTTCGTTACTAGCGGGGGCCCCTACAATGAGCAGTTCTTC.